This is a list of T cell receptor beta chains from one sample in a study of cytomegalovirus exposure and HLA in healthy donors. This table comes from immunoSEQ multiplex PCR, and its TCRdb copy is limited to in-frame clones, with some not included. The profile covers 350,000 or so clones, with roughly 88% appearing a single time and 0.75% to 0.85% taken by the ten largest. Material: PBMCs. The receptors were sampled from a woman aged 18-35 years in good health and CMV-seronegative. The CDR3 runs from the conserved cysteine through the conserved F or W. A D gene is named only where the DNA matches it firmly. Part of the rows lack a size; the others show once, few, many or a class for expanded clones.

abundance: -
j_gene: TRBJ2-7
v_gene: TRBV4-3
len: 14
d_gene: TRBD1
CDR3aa: CASSQGQGAYEQYF
CDR3nt: TGCGCCAGCAGCCAAGGGCAGGGGGCCTACGAGCAGTACTTC

abundance: -
j_gene: TRBJ1-1
v_gene: TRBV30
len: 11
d_gene: -
CDR3aa: CAWMGTFEAFF
CDR3nt: TGTGCCTGGATGGGGACATTCGAAGCTTTCTTT

abundance: -
j_gene: TRBJ2-1
v_gene: TRBV6-5
len: 15
d_gene: -
CDR3aa: CASSYSTATGGEQFF
CDR3nt: TGTGCCAGCAGTTACTCCACAGCTACCGGGGGTGAGCAGTTCTTC

abundance: -
j_gene: TRBJ2-1
v_gene: TRBV5-1
len: 14
d_gene: -
CDR3aa: CASSLQGGYNEQFF
CDR3nt: TGCGCCAGCAGCTTGCAGGGAGGCTACAATGAGCAGTTCTTC

abundance: -
j_gene: TRBJ2-2
v_gene: TRBV5-6
len: 16
d_gene: -
CDR3aa: CASSLLVLGKAGELFF
CDR3nt: TGTGCCAGCAGCTTGCTGGTACTAGGGAAGGCCGGGGAGCTGTTTTTT

abundance: -
j_gene: TRBJ1-4
v_gene: TRBV5-1
len: 14
d_gene: -
CDR3aa: CASRPGSAEGKLFF
CDR3nt: TGCGCCAGCAGACCGGGGAGTGCCGAGGGAAAACTGTTTTTT

abundance: -
j_gene: TRBJ2-3
v_gene: TRBV29-1
len: 18
d_gene: -
CDR3aa: CSVDGWRVGHSSTDTQYF
CDR3nt: TGCAGCGTTGATGGGTGGCGGGTCGGGCACTCTAGCACAGATACGCAGTATTTT

abundance: -
j_gene: TRBJ2-7
v_gene: TRBV28
len: 14
d_gene: -
CDR3aa: CASSLGPFLIEQYF
CDR3nt: TGTGCCAGCAGTTTGGGCCCCTTTCTGATCGAGCAGTACTTC

abundance: -
j_gene: TRBJ1-2
v_gene: TRBV6-1
len: 13
d_gene: -
CDR3aa: CASSERQGWGYTF
CDR3nt: TGTGCCAGCAGTGAAAGGCAGGGCTGGGGCTACACCTTC

abundance: few
j_gene: TRBJ1-1
v_gene: TRBV12-5
len: 16
d_gene: -
CDR3aa: CASGLVTGGTYTEAFF
CDR3nt: TGTGCTAGTGGTTTGGTAACGGGGGGAACTTACACTGAAGCTTTCTTT

abundance: -
j_gene: TRBJ2-7
v_gene: TRBV10-3
len: 13
d_gene: TRBD1
CDR3aa: CATRDREEFEQYF
CDR3nt: TGTGCCACTCGGGACAGGGAGGAGTTCGAGCAGTACTTC

abundance: -
j_gene: TRBJ2-5
v_gene: TRBV7-2
len: 14
d_gene: TRBD2
CDR3aa: CASSSGLAGGPRYF
CDR3nt: TGTGCCAGCAGCTCGGGACTAGCGGGAGGGCCTAGGTACTTC

abundance: -
j_gene: TRBJ2-2
v_gene: TRBV27
len: 18
d_gene: TRBD2
CDR3aa: CASQPGVRRGGDTGELFF
CDR3nt: TGTGCCAGTCAGCCGGGAGTTCGGCGGGGGGGCGACACCGGGGAGCTGTTTTTT

abundance: -
j_gene: TRBJ2-7
v_gene: TRBV6-1
len: 14
d_gene: TRBD1
CDR3aa: CASSVGTGVYEQYF
CDR3nt: TGTGCCAGCAGTGTGGGGACAGGGGTATACGAGCAGTACTTC

abundance: -
j_gene: TRBJ2-7
v_gene: TRBV6-1
len: 11
d_gene: TRBD1
CDR3aa: CASSGGTGKYF
CDR3nt: TGTGCCAGCAGTGGGGGGACAGGCAAGTACTTC

abundance: -
j_gene: TRBJ1-5
v_gene: TRBV15
len: 16
d_gene: TRBD1
CDR3aa: CATSRDGAGGFRPQHF
CDR3nt: TGTGCCACCAGCAGAGATGGGGCAGGGGGCTTCAGGCCCCAGCATTTT

abundance: -
j_gene: TRBJ2-7
v_gene: TRBV29-1
len: 13
d_gene: -
CDR3aa: CSVERDSPEEQYF
CDR3nt: TGCAGCGTAGAACGGGACTCGCCTGAGGAGCAGTACTTC

abundance: -
j_gene: TRBJ2-3
v_gene: TRBV9
len: 16
d_gene: TRBD2
CDR3aa: CASSALAGELADTQYF
CDR3nt: TGTGCCAGCAGCGCTTTAGCGGGAGAGTTGGCAGATACGCAGTATTTT

abundance: few
j_gene: TRBJ2-7
v_gene: TRBV10-3
len: 14
d_gene: TRBD1
CDR3aa: CAISERTGRYEQYF
CDR3nt: TGTGCCATCAGTGAAAGGACAGGGCGCTACGAGCAGTACTTC

abundance: -
j_gene: TRBJ2-2
v_gene: TRBV7-3
len: 15
d_gene: -
CDR3aa: CASSLLGPNTGELFF
CDR3nt: TGTGCCAGCAGCTTACTGGGCCCGAACACCGGGGAGCTGTTTTTT

abundance: once
j_gene: TRBJ2-7
v_gene: TRBV11-1
len: 14
d_gene: -
CDR3aa: CASSFHGARYKQYF
CDR3nt: TGTGCCAGCAGCTTTCATGGGGCGCGCTACAAGCAGTACTTC

abundance: -
j_gene: TRBJ1-5
v_gene: TRBV25-1
len: 14
d_gene: -
CDR3aa: CASKVRGPNQPQHF
CDR3nt: TGTGCCAGCAAAGTCAGGGGCCCCAATCAGCCCCAGCATTTT

abundance: -
j_gene: TRBJ2-3
v_gene: TRBV4-3
len: 17
d_gene: TRBD2
CDR3aa: CASSQDESGRLADTQYF
CDR3nt: TGCGCCAGCAGCCAAGATGAGAGCGGGAGGCTAGCAGATACGCAGTATTTT

abundance: -
j_gene: TRBJ2-1
v_gene: TRBV15
len: 15
d_gene: TRBD1
CDR3aa: CATSSEQGSHNEQFF
CDR3nt: TGTGCCACCAGCAGCGAACAGGGGTCCCACAATGAGCAGTTCTTC

abundance: -
j_gene: TRBJ1-1
v_gene: TRBV4-1
len: 16
d_gene: -
CDR3aa: CASSQPGIVSGTEAFF
CDR3nt: TGCGCCAGCAGCCAACCGGGGATTGTCTCGGGCACTGAAGCTTTCTTT

abundance: -
j_gene: TRBJ1-2
v_gene: TRBV9
len: 15
d_gene: TRBD1
CDR3aa: CASSATTGGTYGYTF
CDR3nt: TGTGCCAGCAGCGCCACTACAGGGGGGACCTATGGCTACACCTTC

abundance: few
j_gene: TRBJ2-7
v_gene: TRBV19
len: 12
d_gene: -
CDR3aa: CASSGGGYEQYF
CDR3nt: TGTGCCAGTAGCGGGGGAGGCTACGAGCAGTACTTC

abundance: -
j_gene: TRBJ2-2
v_gene: TRBV29-1
len: 13
d_gene: TRBD2
CDR3aa: CSVPRTSTGELFF
CDR3nt: TGCAGCGTTCCAAGGACTAGCACCGGGGAGCTGTTTTTT

abundance: few
j_gene: TRBJ2-4
v_gene: TRBV5-1
len: 16
d_gene: TRBD2
CDR3aa: CASSFLTSGRENIQYF
CDR3nt: TGCGCCAGCAGCTTTCTGACTAGCGGGAGGGAGAACATTCAGTACTTC

abundance: -
j_gene: TRBJ1-3
v_gene: TRBV9
len: 17
d_gene: TRBD1
CDR3aa: CASSSRTGGSSGNTIYF
CDR3nt: TGTGCCAGCAGCTCCCGGACAGGGGGTAGCTCTGGAAACACCATATATTTT

abundance: -
j_gene: TRBJ2-7
v_gene: TRBV14
len: 15
d_gene: -
CDR3aa: CASSLRGGRSYEQYF
CDR3nt: TGTGCCAGCAGCCTCCGTGGCGGGCGGAGCTACGAGCAGTACTTC

abundance: -
j_gene: TRBJ2-7
v_gene: TRBV18
len: 14
d_gene: -
CDR3aa: CASSPPAGAYEQYF
CDR3nt: TGTGCCAGCTCACCACCGGCAGGGGCCTACGAGCAGTACTTC

abundance: -
j_gene: TRBJ2-3
v_gene: TRBV9
len: 12
d_gene: -
CDR3aa: CASSSKLGTQYF
CDR3nt: TGTGCCAGCAGCTCCAAACTCGGTACGCAGTATTTT

abundance: once
j_gene: TRBJ1-2
v_gene: TRBV7-7
len: 15
d_gene: -
CDR3aa: CASSPKRGGNYGYTF
CDR3nt: TGTGCTAGCAGCCCCAAGAGGGGGGGAAACTATGGCTACACCTTC